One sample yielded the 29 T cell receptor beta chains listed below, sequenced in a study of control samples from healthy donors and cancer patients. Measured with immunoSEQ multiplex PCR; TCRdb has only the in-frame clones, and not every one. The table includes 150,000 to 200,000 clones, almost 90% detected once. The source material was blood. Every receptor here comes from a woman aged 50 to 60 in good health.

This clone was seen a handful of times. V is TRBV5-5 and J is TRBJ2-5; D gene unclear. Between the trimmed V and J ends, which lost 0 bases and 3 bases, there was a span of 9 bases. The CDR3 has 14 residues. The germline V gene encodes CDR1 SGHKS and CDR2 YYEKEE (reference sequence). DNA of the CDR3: TGTGCCAGCAGCTTGGGGCCGGAGAAAGAGACCCAGTACTTC. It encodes CASSLGPEKETQYF.

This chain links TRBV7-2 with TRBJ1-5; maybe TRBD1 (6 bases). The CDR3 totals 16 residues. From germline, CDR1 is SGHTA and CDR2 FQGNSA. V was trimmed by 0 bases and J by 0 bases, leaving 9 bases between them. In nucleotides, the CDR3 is TGTGCCAGCAGCTTAGCAAGGGGGGGTAGCAATCAGCCCCAGCATTTT. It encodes CASSLARGGSNQPQHF.

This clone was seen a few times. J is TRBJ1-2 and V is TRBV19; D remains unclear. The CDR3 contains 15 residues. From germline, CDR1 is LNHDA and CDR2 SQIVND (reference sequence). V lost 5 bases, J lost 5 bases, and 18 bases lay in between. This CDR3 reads CASSLDNGRPYGYTF. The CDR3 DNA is TGTGCCAGTAGTCTCGACAACGGCAGGCCATATGGCTACACCTTC.

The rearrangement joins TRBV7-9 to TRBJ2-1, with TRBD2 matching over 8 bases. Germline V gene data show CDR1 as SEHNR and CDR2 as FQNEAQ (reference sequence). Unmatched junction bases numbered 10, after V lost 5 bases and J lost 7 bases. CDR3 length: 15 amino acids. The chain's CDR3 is CASSRGGRRGNEQFF. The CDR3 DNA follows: TGTGCCAGCAGCCGCGGGGGGAGAAGAGGAAATGAGCAGTTCTTC.

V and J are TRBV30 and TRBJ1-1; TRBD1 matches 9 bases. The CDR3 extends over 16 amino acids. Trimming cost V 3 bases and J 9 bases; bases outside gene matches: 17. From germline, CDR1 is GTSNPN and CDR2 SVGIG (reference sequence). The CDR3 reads CAWSARLGDRVTQAFF. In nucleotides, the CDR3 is TGTGCCTGGAGCGCGAGACTTGGGGACAGGGTAACACAAGCTTTCTTT.

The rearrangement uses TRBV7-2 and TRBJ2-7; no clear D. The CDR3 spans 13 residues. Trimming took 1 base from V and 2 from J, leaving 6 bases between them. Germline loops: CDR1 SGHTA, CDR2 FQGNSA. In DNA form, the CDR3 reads TGTGCCAGCAGCTTAGTCCCACCCTACGAGCAGTACTTC. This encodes CASSLVPPYEQYF.

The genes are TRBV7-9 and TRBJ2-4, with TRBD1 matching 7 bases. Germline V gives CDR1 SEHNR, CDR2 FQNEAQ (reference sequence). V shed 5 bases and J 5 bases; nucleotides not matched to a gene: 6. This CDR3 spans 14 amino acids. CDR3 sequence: CASSPDRAQNIQYF. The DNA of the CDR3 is TGTGCCAGCAGCCCCGACAGGGCCCAAAACATTCAGTACTTC.

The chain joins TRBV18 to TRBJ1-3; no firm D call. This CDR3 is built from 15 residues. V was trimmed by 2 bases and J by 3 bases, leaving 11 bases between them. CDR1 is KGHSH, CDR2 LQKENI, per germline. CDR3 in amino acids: CASSPFVDFGNTIYF. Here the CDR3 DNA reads TGTGCCAGCTCACCATTTGTTGACTTTGGAAACACCATATATTTT. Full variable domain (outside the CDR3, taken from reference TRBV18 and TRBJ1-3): NAGVMQNPRHLVRRRGQEARLRCSPMKGHSHVYWYRQLPEEGLKFMVYLQKENIIDESGMPKERFSAEFPKEGPSILRIQQVVRGDSAAYFCASSPFVDFGNTIYFGEGSWLTVV.

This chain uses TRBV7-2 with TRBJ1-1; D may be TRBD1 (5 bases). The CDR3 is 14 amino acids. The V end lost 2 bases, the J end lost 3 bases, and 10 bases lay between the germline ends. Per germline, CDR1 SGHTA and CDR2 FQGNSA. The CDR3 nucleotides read TGTGCCAGCAGCTTAACGCTGGGGGACACTGAAGCTTTCTTT. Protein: CASSLTLGDTEAFF.

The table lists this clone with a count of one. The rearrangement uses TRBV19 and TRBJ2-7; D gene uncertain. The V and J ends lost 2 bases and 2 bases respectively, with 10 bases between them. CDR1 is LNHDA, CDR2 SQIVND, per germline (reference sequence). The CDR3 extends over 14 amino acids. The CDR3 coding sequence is TGTGCCAGTAGTATAACTGGCGGAACCTACGAGCAGTACTTC. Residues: CASSITGGTYEQYF.

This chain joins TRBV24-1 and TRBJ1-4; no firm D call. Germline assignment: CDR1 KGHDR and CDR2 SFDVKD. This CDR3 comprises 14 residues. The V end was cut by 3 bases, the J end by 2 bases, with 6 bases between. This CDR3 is CATSDRKTNEKLFF. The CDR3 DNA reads TGTGCCACCAGTGATCGGAAGACTAATGAAAAACTGTTTTTT.

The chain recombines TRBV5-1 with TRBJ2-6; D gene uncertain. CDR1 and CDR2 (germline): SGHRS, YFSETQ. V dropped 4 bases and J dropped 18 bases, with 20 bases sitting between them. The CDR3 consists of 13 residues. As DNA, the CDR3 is TGCGCCAGCAGCCTCGGCCCTCAACGGATGGAGACTTTC. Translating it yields CASSLGPQRMETF.

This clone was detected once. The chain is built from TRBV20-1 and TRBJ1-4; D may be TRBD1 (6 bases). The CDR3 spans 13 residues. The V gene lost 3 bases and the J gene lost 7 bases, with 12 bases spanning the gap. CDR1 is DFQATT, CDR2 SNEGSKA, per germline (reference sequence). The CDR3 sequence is CSASFRGTEKLFF. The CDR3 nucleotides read TGCAGTGCTAGTTTCAGGGGTACTGAAAAACTGTTTTTT.

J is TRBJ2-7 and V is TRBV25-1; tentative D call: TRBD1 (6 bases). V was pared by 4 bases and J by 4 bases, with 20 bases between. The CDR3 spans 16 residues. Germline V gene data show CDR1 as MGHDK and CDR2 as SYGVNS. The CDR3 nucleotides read TGTGCCAGCAGTGCCACGACGGGCAGGGGTCGGTACGAGCAGTACTTC. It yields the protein CASSATTGRGRYEQYF.

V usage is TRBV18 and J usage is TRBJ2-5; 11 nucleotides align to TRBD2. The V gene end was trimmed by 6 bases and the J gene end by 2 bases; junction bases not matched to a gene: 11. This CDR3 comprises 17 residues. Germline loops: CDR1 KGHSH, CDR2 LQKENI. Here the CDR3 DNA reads TGTGCCAGCTCTCCGTTCTTTAGCGGGAGGGGTCAAGAGACCCAGTACTTC. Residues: CASSPFFSGRGQETQYF.

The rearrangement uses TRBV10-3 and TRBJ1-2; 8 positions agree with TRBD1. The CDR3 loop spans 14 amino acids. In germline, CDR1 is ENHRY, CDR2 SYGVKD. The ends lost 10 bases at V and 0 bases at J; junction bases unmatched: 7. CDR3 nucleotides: TGTGCCACTTCCTTACAGGGGGCTAACTATGGCTACACCTTC. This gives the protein CATSLQGANYGYTF.

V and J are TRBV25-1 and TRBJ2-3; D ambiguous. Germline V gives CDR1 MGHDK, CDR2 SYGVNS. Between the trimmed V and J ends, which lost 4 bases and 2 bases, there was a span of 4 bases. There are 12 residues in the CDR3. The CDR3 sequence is CASSGNTDTQYF. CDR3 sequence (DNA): TGTGCCAGCAGTGGAAACACAGATACGCAGTATTTT.

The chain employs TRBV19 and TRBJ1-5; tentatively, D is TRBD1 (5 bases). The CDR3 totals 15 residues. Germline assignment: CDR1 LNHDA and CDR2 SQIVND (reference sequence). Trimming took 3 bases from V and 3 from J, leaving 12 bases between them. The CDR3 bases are TGTGCCAGTAGTATCTCCAGGGACTACAATCAGCCCCAGCATTTT. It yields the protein CASSISRDYNQPQHF.

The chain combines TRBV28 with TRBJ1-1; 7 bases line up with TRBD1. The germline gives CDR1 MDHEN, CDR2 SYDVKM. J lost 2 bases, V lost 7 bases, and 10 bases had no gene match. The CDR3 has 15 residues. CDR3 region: CASTPPAGGNTEAFF. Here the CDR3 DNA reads TGTGCCAGCACCCCCCCGGCAGGGGGTAACACTGAAGCTTTCTTT.

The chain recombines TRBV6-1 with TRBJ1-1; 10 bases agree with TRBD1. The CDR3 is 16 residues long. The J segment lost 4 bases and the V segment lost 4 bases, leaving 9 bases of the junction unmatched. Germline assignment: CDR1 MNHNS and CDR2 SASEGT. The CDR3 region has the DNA TGTGCCAGCAGTGTAAACCCGGACAGGGGGACCACTGAAGCTTTCTTT. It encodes CASSVNPDRGTTEAFF.

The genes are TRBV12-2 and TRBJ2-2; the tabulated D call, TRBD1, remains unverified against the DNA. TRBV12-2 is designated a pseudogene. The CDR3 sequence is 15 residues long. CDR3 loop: CASRRRGANTGELFF. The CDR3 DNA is TGTGCAAGTCGCCGTAGGGGCGCGAACACCGGGGAGCTGTTTTTT.

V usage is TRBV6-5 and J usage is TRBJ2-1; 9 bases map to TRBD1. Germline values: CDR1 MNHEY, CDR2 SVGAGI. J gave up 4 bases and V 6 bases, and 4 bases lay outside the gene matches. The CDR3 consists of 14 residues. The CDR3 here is CASRGQGNYNEQFF. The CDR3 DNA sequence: TGTGCCAGCAGGGGACAGGGCAATTACAATGAGCAGTTCTTC.

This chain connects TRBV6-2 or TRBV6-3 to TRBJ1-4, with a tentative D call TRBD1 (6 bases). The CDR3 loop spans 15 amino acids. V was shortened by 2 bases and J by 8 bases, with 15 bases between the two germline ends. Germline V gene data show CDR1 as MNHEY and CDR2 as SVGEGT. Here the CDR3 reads CASSYPGAMGEKLFF. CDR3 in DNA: TGTGCCAGCAGTTACCCGGGGGCAATGGGGGAAAAACTGTTTTTT.

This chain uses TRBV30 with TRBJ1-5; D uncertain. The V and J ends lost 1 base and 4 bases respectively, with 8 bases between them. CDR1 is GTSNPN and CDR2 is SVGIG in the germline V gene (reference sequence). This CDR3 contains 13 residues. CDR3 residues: CAWSAAGNQPQHF. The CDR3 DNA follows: TGTGCCTGGAGTGCTGCGGGGAATCAGCCCCAGCATTTT. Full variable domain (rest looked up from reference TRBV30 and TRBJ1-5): SQTIHQWPATLVQPVGSPLSLECTVEGTSNPNLYWYRQAAGRGLQLLFYSVGIGQISSEVPQNLSASRPQDRQFILSSKKLLLSDSGFYLCAWSAAGNQPQHFGDGTRLSIL.

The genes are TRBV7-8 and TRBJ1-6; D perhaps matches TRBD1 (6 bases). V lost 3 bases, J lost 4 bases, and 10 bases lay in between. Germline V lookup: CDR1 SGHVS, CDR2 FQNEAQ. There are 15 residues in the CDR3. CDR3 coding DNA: TGTGCCAGCAGCTTCGAGACAGGTTATAATTCACCCCTCCACTTT. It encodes CASSFETGYNSPLHF.

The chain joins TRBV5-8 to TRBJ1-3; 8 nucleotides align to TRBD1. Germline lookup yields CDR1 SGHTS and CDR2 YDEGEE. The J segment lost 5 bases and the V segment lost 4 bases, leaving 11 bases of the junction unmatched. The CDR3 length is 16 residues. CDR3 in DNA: TGTGCCAGCAGCATTGGGACAGGTGGAGGTAGAAACACCATATATTTT. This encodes CASSIGTGGGRNTIYF.

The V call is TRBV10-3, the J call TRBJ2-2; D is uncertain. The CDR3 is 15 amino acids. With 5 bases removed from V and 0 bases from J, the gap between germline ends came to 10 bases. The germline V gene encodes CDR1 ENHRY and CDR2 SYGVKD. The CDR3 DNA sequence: TGTGCCATCAGTCCCGACGAGCCGAACACCGGGGAGCTGTTTTTT. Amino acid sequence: CAISPDEPNTGELFF.

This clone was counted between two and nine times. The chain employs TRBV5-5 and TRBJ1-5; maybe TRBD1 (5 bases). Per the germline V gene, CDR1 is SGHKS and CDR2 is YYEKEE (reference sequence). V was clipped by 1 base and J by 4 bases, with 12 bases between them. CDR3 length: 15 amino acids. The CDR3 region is CASSLRGRTNQPQHF. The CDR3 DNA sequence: TGTGCCAGCAGCTTGAGGGGACGAACTAATCAGCCCCAGCATTTT. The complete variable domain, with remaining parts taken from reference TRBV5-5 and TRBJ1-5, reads DAGVTQSPTHLIKTRGQQVTLRCSPISGHKSVSWYQQVLGQGPQFIFQYYEKEERGRGNFPDRFSARQFPNYSSELNVNALLLGDSALYLCASSLRGRTNQPQHFGDGTRLSIL.

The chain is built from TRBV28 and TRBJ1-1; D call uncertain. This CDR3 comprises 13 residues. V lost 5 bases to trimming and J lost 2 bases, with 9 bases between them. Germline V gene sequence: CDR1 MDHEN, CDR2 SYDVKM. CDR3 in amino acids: CASSQNRNTEAFF. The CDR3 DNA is TGTGCCAGCAGTCAAAACAGAAACACTGAAGCTTTCTTT.